The source of this T cell receptor beta chain is a study of shared clonotypes between healthy human individuals. Across the whole study: Donors had three CD4 naive, three CD4 memory, two CD8 naive and one CD8 memory plate apiece. Study results and limitations: Incomplete sequencing of sorted subsets was indicated by rarefaction despite large depth. Few donors restricted represented genetic and exposure-history diversity.

TCRdb's copy holds only in-frame clones and misses some; the assay was immunoSEQ multiplex PCR. The repertoire holds approximately 2,000,000 clones, with 93% as singletons. The trim removed 3 bases at V and 5 bases at J, leaving 4 bases unmatched. The CDR3 sequence is 14 residues long. CDR1 is LNHDA, CDR2 SQIVND, per germline (reference sequence). As regards this clone: Its matching antigen is unknown.

Cells designated naive CD8 were CD45RO-negative and were positively selected for CCR7, with terminally differentiated effector memory CD45RA+ cells excluded. Sequenced material: naive CD8+ T cells from PBMCs. This rearrangement joins TRBV19 to TRBJ2-7; 10 positions agree with TRBD1. The TCR sequence derives from a man aged 18 to 30 in good health. Some clones in this sample may be carry-over from other donors' samples. The CDR3 protein is CASSIWDRGDEQYF. DNA for the CDR3: TGTGCCAGTAGTATCTGGGACAGGGGCGACGAGCAGTACTTC.